What follows are 18 T cell receptor beta chains derived from one specimen sequenced in a study of cytomegalovirus exposure and HLA in healthy donors. The PCR made use of 60 Vbeta and 13 Jbeta primers. Clones were sequenced by immunoSEQ multiplex PCR, and TCRdb holds only the in-frame ones, with some missing. The sample holds some 170,000 clones, approximately 80% seen once. The sequenced sample was PBMCs. These receptors were obtained from a woman under 30 in good health and CMV-seronegative.

This clone occurred once. The rearrangement uses TRBV6-1 and TRBJ1-6, with D possibly being TRBD1 (6 bases). The CDR3 has 12 amino acids. Trimming took off 10 bases at V and 10 bases at J, with 14 bases between the two ends. Germline-derived CDR1 and CDR2 are MNHNS and SASEGT. CDR3 residues: CATTGLGSPLHF. The DNA of the CDR3 is TGTGCCACCACAGGGCTAGGATCACCCCTCCACTTT.

The chain recombines TRBV9 with TRBJ2-5, with 7 bases that match TRBD1. Germline CDR1 and CDR2: SGDLS and YYNGEE. Losses at the gene ends were 0 bases for V and 1 base for J; bases not matched to a gene: 6. The CDR3 is 16 residues long. The CDR3 bases are TGTGCCAGCAGCGTAGCCCCGGGACAGATCCAAGAGACCCAGTACTTC. It encodes CASSVAPGQIQETQYF.

This chain joins TRBV5-5 and TRBJ2-5; D gene uncertain. The germline CDR1 and CDR2 sequences are SGHKS and YYEKEE (reference sequence). The CDR3 consists of 13 residues. Trimming shortened V by 1 base and J by 5 bases, and 9 bases separated the two germline ends. This CDR3 is CASSLLVGETQYF. The CDR3 nucleotides are TGTGCCAGCAGCTTGTTAGTCGGGGAGACCCAGTACTTC.

This sequence joins TRBV28 and TRBJ2-1; D perhaps matches TRBD2 (5 bases). V lost 6 bases and J 8 bases, leaving 29 bases between the germline ends. Germline-derived CDR1 and CDR2 are MDHEN and SYDVKM. The CDR3 sequence is 18 residues long. CDR3 sequence: CASSPSGSGLLSGDEQFF. The CDR3 nucleotides read TGTGCCAGCAGCCCGAGCGGTTCTGGGCTCCTGTCGGGCGATGAGCAGTTCTTC.

V gene TRBV28 combines with J gene TRBJ2-7, with 7 bases identical to TRBD1. Losses at the gene ends were 6 bases for V and 2 bases for J; bases not matched to a gene: 7. The CDR3 consists of 14 residues. Germline CDR1 is MDHEN and CDR2 is SYDVKM. The DNA of the CDR3 is TGTGCCAGCAGGCCGCATGACAGGGCCTACGAGCAGTACTTC. Translation: CASRPHDRAYEQYF.

The CDR3 bases are TGTGCCAGCAGTTTGATGGGGGGAACAGATACGCAGTATTTT. Its translation: CASSLMGGTDTQYF. The chain has TRBV27 and TRBJ2-3, with D possibly being TRBD2 (6 bases). Germline lookup yields CDR1 MNHEY and CDR2 SMNVEV (reference sequence). Trimming cost V 3 bases and J 3 bases, with 10 bases left between them. The CDR3 contains 14 residues.

A single count supports this clone. This rearrangement joins TRBV6-5 to TRBJ1-4; D may be TRBD1 (5 bases). Trimming removed 8 bases from V and 3 bases from J, with 10 bases in between. Germline V CDR1 and CDR2: MNHEY, SVGAGI. CDR3 length: 13 residues. The CDR3 region has the DNA TGTGCCAGCTCCGGGACTCCTAATGAAAAACTGTTTTTT. As protein: CASSGTPNEKLFF.

The J gene is TRBJ2-7, the V gene TRBV6-1; 11 nucleotides align to TRBD2. J lost 5 bases, V lost 2 bases, and 5 bases had no gene match. CDR3 length equals 15 residues. Germline CDR1 and CDR2: MNHNS and SASEGT. The CDR3 spells CASSELSGGANEQYF. The CDR3 nucleotides are TGTGCCAGCAGTGAACTTAGCGGGGGGGCCAACGAGCAGTACTTC.

Comment on this clone: The germline gene is not matched at one end of the junction; a read error may be the cause. The chain couples TRBV7-9 to TRBJ2-7, with D maybe TRBD2 (5 bases). Germline values: CDR1 SEHNR, CDR2 FQNEAQ (reference sequence). The CDR3 contains 11 residues. CDR3 protein: CSSSFEGEQYF. The CDR3 DNA sequence: TGTTCCAGCAGCTTCGAGGGCGAGCAGTACTTC.

The genes are TRBV30 and TRBJ1-5; 8 positions match TRBD1. The CDR3 loop spans 12 amino acids. V dropped 3 bases and J dropped 12; count of bases not matched to a gene: 7. CDR1 is GTSNPN and CDR2 is SVGIG in the germline V gene (reference sequence). The CDR3 sequence: CAWRGPGQVQHF. The CDR3 DNA is TGTGCCTGGAGGGGACCGGGACAGGTCCAGCATTTT. Complete variable domain (other parts from reference TRBV30 and TRBJ1-5): SQTIHQWPATLVQPVGSPLSLECTVEGTSNPNLYWYRQAAGRGLQLLFYSVGIGQISSEVPQNLSASRPQDRQFILSSKKLLLSDSGFYLCAWRGPGQVQHFGDGTRLSIL.

The chain uses TRBV7-9 and TRBJ2-2; D uncertain. This CDR3 spans 15 amino acids. From germline, CDR1 is SEHNR and CDR2 FQNEAQ (reference sequence). Trimming left V 5 bases short and J 2 bases short, with 12 bases between. CDR3 DNA: TGTGCCAGCAGCCCCCCAGCGAGTAACACCGGGGAGCTGTTTTTT. It codes for CASSPPASNTGELFF. The full variable domain, in which reference TRBV7-9 and TRBJ2-2 provide the parts outside the CDR3, is DTGVSQNPRHKITKRGQNVTFRCDPISEHNRLYWYRQTLGQGPEFLTYFQNEAQLEKSRLLSDRFSAERPKGSFSTLEIQRTEQGDSAMYLCASSPPASNTGELFFGEGSRLTVL.

This clone occurred once. The chain joins TRBV6-5 to TRBJ1-4; D not certain. The V and J ends lost 0 bases and 7 bases respectively, with 15 bases between them. Germline V gives CDR1 MNHEY, CDR2 SVGAGI. The CDR3 consists of 16 residues. The CDR3: CASSYSYGLVAEKLFF. The CDR3 DNA reads TGTGCCAGCAGTTACTCTTATGGTTTAGTAGCTGAAAAACTGTTTTTT.

Points on this clone: At one boundary the junction diverges from the germline segment, which might be a read error. The same CDR3 can be traced to other DNA sequences in this sample. This rearrangement joins TRBV9 to TRBJ1-1; D uncertain. From germline, CDR1 is SGDLS and CDR2 YYNGEE. The CDR3 has 14 residues. In nucleotides, the CDR3 is TGTGCCAGCAGCTTCCTTGAGGCACGGACTGAGGCTTTCTTT. Residues: CASSFLEARTEAFF.

The chain uses TRBV7-8 and TRBJ2-1; 8 nucleotides align to TRBD1. V lost 5 bases, J lost 8 bases, and 17 bases stayed unmatched. CDR3 length: 17 residues. Per germline, CDR1 SGHVS and CDR2 FQNEAQ. The CDR3 loop reads CASSPDPTGVGLDEQFF. CDR3 coding DNA: TGTGCCAGCAGCCCCGATCCGACAGGGGTCGGTCTCGATGAGCAGTTCTTC.

The chain combines TRBV7-9 with TRBJ2-7; a weak D match, TRBD2 (5 bases). Germline V gene data show CDR1 as SEHNR and CDR2 as FQNEAQ (reference sequence). V dropped 4 bases and J dropped 13 bases, with 23 bases sitting between them. The CDR3 is 14 amino acids. The CDR3: CASSSLFLATTEYF. CDR3 nucleotides: TGTGCCAGCAGCTCCCTCTTCCTGGCGACTACGGAATACTTC. Combining the CDR3 with reference TRBV7-9 and TRBJ2-7 gives the whole variable domain DTGVSQNPRHKITKRGQNVTFRCDPISEHNRLYWYRQTLGQGPEFLTYFQNEAQLEKSRLLSDRFSAERPKGSFSTLEIQRTEQGDSAMYLCASSSLFLATTEYFGPGTRLTVT.

The CDR3 coding sequence is TGTGCCAGTAGTATGAGTCGGGGGGCGACCACTGAAGCTTTCTTT. Translation gives CASSMSRGATTEAFF. The chain is built from TRBV19 and TRBJ1-1; possibly TRBD1 for D (6 bases). CDR3 length: 15 residues. Per the germline V gene, CDR1 is LNHDA and CDR2 is SQIVND (reference sequence). With 3 bases removed from V and 4 bases from J, the gap between germline ends came to 15 bases.

This clone has a count of ten or more. The chain recombines TRBV7-8 with TRBJ1-5; D is unresolved. This CDR3 spans 12 amino acids. V was cut by 3 bases and J by 4 bases, with 4 bases left in between. The germline CDR1 and CDR2 sequences are SGHVS and FQNEAQ. This CDR3 reads CASSLQNQPQHF. The CDR3 region has the DNA TGTGCCAGCAGCTTGCAGAATCAGCCCCAGCATTTT.

V usage is TRBV4-1 and J usage is TRBJ1-1; 7 nucleotides align to TRBD1. J gave up 7 bases and V 4 bases, and 6 bases lay outside the gene matches. The CDR3 contains 13 residues. The V gene's germline CDR1 is MGHRA and CDR2 YSYEKL. CDR3 sequence reads: CASSPTGIGEAFF. In DNA, the CDR3 is TGCGCCAGCAGCCCGACAGGGATTGGTGAAGCTTTCTTT.